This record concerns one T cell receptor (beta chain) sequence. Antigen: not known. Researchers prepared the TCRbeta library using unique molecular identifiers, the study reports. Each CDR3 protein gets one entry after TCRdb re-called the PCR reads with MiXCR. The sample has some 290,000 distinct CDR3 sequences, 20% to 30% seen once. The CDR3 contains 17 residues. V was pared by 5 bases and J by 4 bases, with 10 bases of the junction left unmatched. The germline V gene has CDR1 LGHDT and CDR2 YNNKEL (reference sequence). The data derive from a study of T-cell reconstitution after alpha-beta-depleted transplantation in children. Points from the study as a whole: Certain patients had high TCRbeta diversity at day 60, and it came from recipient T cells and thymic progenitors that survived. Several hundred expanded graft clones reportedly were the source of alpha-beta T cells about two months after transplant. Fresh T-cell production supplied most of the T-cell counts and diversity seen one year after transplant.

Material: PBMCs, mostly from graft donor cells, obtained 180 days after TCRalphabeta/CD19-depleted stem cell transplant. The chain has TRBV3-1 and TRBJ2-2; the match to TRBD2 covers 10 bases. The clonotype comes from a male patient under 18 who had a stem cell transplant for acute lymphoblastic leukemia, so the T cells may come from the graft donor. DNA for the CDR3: TGTGCCAGCAGCTCAGATCGGACTAGCGGACTCACCGGGGAGCTGTTTTTT. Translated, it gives CASSSDRTSGLTGELFF.